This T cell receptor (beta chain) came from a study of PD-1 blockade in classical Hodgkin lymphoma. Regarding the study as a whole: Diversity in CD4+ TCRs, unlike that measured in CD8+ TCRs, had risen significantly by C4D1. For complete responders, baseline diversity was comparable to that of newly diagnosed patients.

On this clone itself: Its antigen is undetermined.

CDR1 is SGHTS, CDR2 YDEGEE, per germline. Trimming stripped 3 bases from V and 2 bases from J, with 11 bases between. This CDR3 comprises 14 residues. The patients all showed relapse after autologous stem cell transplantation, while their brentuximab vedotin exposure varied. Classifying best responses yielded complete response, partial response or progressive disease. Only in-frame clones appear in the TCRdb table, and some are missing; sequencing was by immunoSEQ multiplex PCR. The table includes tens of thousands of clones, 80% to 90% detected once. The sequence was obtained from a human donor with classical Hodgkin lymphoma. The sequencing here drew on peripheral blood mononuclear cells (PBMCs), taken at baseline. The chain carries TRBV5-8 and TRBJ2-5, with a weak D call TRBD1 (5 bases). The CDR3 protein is CASSSGQNQETQYF. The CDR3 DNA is TGTGCCAGCAGCTCAGGACAAAATCAAGAGACCCAGTACTTC.